This TCR beta chain emerged from a study of blood T cells in healthy people across ages. This clonotype was seen a handful of times. It was with a sample-barcoded 5' primer and a J-beta primer mix that a second PCR of roughly 7 to 12 cycles was run. TCRdb analysed the 5' RACE reads with MiXCR anew, one entry per CDR3 protein. Of 800,000 to 950,000 distinct CDR3 sequences in the sample, roughly 28% are singletons; the top ten hold about 9.4%. Germline values: CDR1 DFQATT, CDR2 SNEGSKA (reference sequence). V was pared by 1 base and J by 3 bases, with 12 bases between. This CDR3 is built from 14 residues. Donors each provided 7.5 to 10 milliliters of peripheral blood. The sample was also linked to a second study, of T cells of mothers and their children.

The chain recombines TRBV20-1 with TRBJ1-2, with D possibly being TRBD1 (5 bases). The receptor was isolated from a woman between 40 and 55 years old in good health. The specimen sequenced was blood. The CDR3 is CSARGGEPYYGYTF. For the CDR3, the DNA is TGCAGTGCTAGAGGAGGGGAGCCTTACTATGGCTACACCTTC.